This T cell receptor beta chain was found in a study of OX40 agonist ivuxolimab in advanced cancers. TCRdb's copy holds only in-frame clones and misses some; the assay was immunoSEQ multiplex PCR. Here the sample spans around 86,000 clones, about 92% being singletons. Sequencing used CD4+ or CD8+ T cells sorted from blood, obtained in a trial of the OX40 agonist ivuxolimab. This TCR came from an adult with an advanced solid tumor such as melanoma, head and neck, liver or kidney cancer.

The CDR3 loop is CASSGTEYEQYF. In nucleotides, the CDR3 is TGTGCCAGCAGCGGGACAGAGTACGAGCAGTACTTC. The genes are TRBV5-6 and TRBJ2-7, with 7 bases aligning to TRBD1. This CDR3 contains 12 residues. Germline V gene lookup returns CDR1 SGHDT and CDR2 YYEEEE. The trim removed 4 bases at V and 4 bases at J, leaving 2 bases unmatched.